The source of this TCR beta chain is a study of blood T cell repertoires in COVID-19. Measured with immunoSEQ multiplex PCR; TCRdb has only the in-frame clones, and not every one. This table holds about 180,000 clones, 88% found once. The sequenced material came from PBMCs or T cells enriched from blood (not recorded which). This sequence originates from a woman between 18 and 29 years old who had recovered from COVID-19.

In DNA form, the CDR3 reads TGTGCCAGCAGTGAAGACGGAGGGGGCTTACAGCCCCAGCATTTT. As protein: CASSEDGGGLQPQHF. The V call is TRBV2, the J call TRBJ1-5, with 7 positions matching TRBD1. The CDR3 extends over 15 amino acids. Germline CDR1 and CDR2: SNHLY and FYNNEI. Trimming removed 1 base from V and 7 bases from J; junction bases left unmatched: 7.